This passage covers 13 T cell receptor beta chains from one sample sequenced in a study of T cell responses to AZD1222 COVID-19 vaccine. Repertoires were generated with immunoSEQ multiplex PCR, while TCRdb's copy carries only in-frame clones and drops some. The sample lists about 140,000 clones; 88% were seen once. The material was peripheral blood, obtained on day 0 of AZD1222 vaccination. The receptors were sampled from an adult in good health.

The V and J genes are TRBV9 and TRBJ2-7; 8 bases line up with TRBD2. CDR1 and CDR2 (germline): SGDLS, YYNGEE. V lost 5 bases to trimming and J lost 5 bases; unmatched junction nucleotides: 15. The CDR3 has 16 residues. The CDR3 coding sequence is TGTGCCAGCAGTCGGTTGGGGAGCGGGAGTTATCACGAGCAGTACTTC. This encodes CASSRLGSGSYHEQYF.

The chain carries TRBV5-1 and TRBJ2-1, with 9 bases fitting TRBD2. J gave up 3 bases and V 6 bases, and 4 bases lay outside the gene matches. The CDR3 consists of 14 residues. CDR1 SGHRS and CDR2 YFSETQ come from the germline V gene. CDR3 residues: CASKRTSDYNEQFF. CDR3 in DNA: TGCGCCAGCAAACGGACTAGCGACTACAATGAGCAGTTCTTC. Complete variable domain (other parts from reference TRBV5-1 and TRBJ2-1): KAGVTQTPRYLIKTRGQQVTLSCSPISGHRSVSWYQQTPGQGLQFLFEYFSETQRNKGNFPGRFSGRQFSNSRSEMNVSTLELGDSALYLCASKRTSDYNEQFFGPGTRLTVL.

This clone has only a few counts. Other DNA sequences from this sample encode an identical CDR3 as well. This chain connects TRBV15 to TRBJ2-2; D ambiguous. Per germline, CDR1 LNHNV and CDR2 YYDKDF (reference sequence). The germline V and J ends were trimmed by 0 bases and 0 bases, with 5 bases remaining between them. The CDR3 extends over 15 amino acids. CDR3 residues: CATSRDLTNTGELFF. The CDR3 nucleotides are TGTGCCACCAGCAGAGATCTGACGAACACCGGGGAGCTGTTTTTT.

The chain joins TRBV6-2 or TRBV6-3 to TRBJ1-1; D gene unclear. V was shortened by 4 bases and J by 6 bases, with 15 bases between the two germline ends. Germline V gene data show CDR1 as MNHEY and CDR2 as SVGEGT. CDR3 length equals 14 residues. CDR3 loop: CASSFYQGNPEAFF. In nucleotides, the CDR3 is TGTGCCAGCAGTTTTTACCAAGGCAACCCTGAAGCTTTCTTT.

The V and J genes are TRBV14 and TRBJ1-5; possible D gene TRBD1, 6 bases. This CDR3 is 15 amino acids long. The germline V gene has CDR1 SGHDN and CDR2 FVKESK. Trimming removed 4 bases at V and 6 bases at J, with 16 bases between. The chain's CDR3 is CASSPTPRGLQPQHF. The DNA for the CDR3 is TGTGCCAGCAGCCCCACACCCAGGGGACTTCAGCCCCAGCATTTT.

The rearrangement links TRBV19 to TRBJ1-2; perhaps TRBD1 as D (6 bases). The CDR3 has 14 residues. V shed 0 bases and J shed 2 bases, with 7 bases lying between them. Germline loops: CDR1 LNHDA, CDR2 SQIVND (reference sequence). The DNA of the CDR3 is TGTGCCAGTAGTATAGAGGACAGAAACTATGGCTACACCTTC. It codes for CASSIEDRNYGYTF.

CDR3 sequence reads: CASSSGVGAYEQYF. DNA of the CDR3: TGTGCCAGCAGCTCAGGGGTCGGGGCCTACGAGCAGTACTTC. The chain recombines TRBV7-2 with TRBJ2-7; maybe TRBD1 (6 bases). Trimming pared 4 bases from V and 2 bases from J, leaving 12 bases between. Per the germline V gene, CDR1 is SGHTA and CDR2 is FQGNSA. CDR3 length equals 14 residues.

This sequence joins TRBV28 and TRBJ1-3; tentatively, D is TRBD1 (5 bases). CDR3 size: 16 residues. CDR1 MDHEN and CDR2 SYDVKM come from the germline V gene. The V and J ends lost 6 bases and 0 bases respectively, with 15 bases between them. The CDR3 coding sequence is TGTGCCAGCAGACCTCCCCGGGGGAGCTCTGGAAACACCATATATTTT. This sequence encodes CASRPPRGSSGNTIYF.

The gene calls are TRBV13 and TRBJ2-1; 14 bases line up with TRBD2. Germline CDR1 and CDR2: PRHDT and FYEKMQ (reference sequence). The CDR3 spans 16 residues. V was clipped by 5 bases and J by 9 bases; unmatched bases: 9. CDR3 protein: CASSAGTSGSQSEQFF. In DNA, the CDR3 is TGTGCCAGCAGCGCGGGGACTAGCGGGAGCCAGAGTGAGCAGTTCTTC.

The count of this clone is one. This sequence joins TRBV7-2 and TRBJ1-4; the D is unclear. V gave up 5 bases and J gave up 8 bases, with 12 bases separating them. This CDR3 has 13 amino acids. In germline, CDR1 is SGHTA, CDR2 FQGNSA. CDR3 DNA sequence: TGTGCCAGCAGCACCCAAGGCGGGGAAAAACTGTTTTTT. It is translated as CASSTQGGEKLFF.

CDR3 amino acids: CASIEGPSGRGNIQYF. CDR3 in DNA: TGTGCCAGCATCGAGGGCCCGTCCGGCAGGGGTAACATTCAGTACTTC. The genes are TRBV5-6 and TRBJ2-4; TRBD1 is a possible D gene (6 bases). Germline CDR1 is SGHDT and CDR2 is YYEEEE. The CDR3 totals 16 residues. V was pared by 6 bases and J by 7 bases, with 23 bases between.

The chain employs TRBV25-1 and TRBJ2-1, with 11 bases identical to TRBD2. CDR1 is MGHDK, CDR2 SYGVNS, per germline. Unmatched junction bases numbered 10, after V lost 5 bases and J lost 7 bases. This CDR3 comprises 16 residues. In nucleotides, the CDR3 is TGTGCCAGCAGTCCCCTAGCGGGAGGAACGCAAAATGAGCAGTTCTTC. Translated: CASSPLAGGTQNEQFF.

The chain uses TRBV28 and TRBJ1-3; maybe TRBD1 (5 bases). Germline CDR1 is MDHEN and CDR2 is SYDVKM. The CDR3 spans 16 residues. Trimming left V 8 bases short and J 1 base short, with 18 bases between. The CDR3, as DNA: TGTGCCAGCTACGCGGGGGGGGTCATTTCTGGAAACACCATATATTTT. It is translated as CASYAGGVISGNTIYF.